The entry that follows covers one TCR beta chain sequence. The data derive from a study of blood T cell repertoires in COVID-19. For the study at large: Sites in the United States, Italy and Spain provided acute and convalescent COVID-19 samples.

Sequencing was performed with immunoSEQ multiplex PCR; in TCRdb, only in-frame clones are kept and a portion is missing. The sample holds around 93,000 clones; 82% are singletons and the top ten take approximately 20%. V was clipped by 7 bases and J by 3 bases; unmatched bases: 6. The CDR3 extends over 15 amino acids. Germline V CDR1 and CDR2: SGHRS, YFSETQ. The sample consisted of peripheral blood. The rearrangement uses TRBV5-1 and TRBJ2-2; 10 bases line up with TRBD2. The source is a man at least 80 years old with acute or convalescent COVID-19. CDR3 in amino acids: CASGPTSGYTGELFF. The CDR3 DNA is TGCGCCAGCGGCCCGACTAGCGGGTACACCGGGGAGCTGTTTTTT. Filled out from reference TRBV5-1 and TRBJ2-2, the complete variable domain reads KAGVTQTPRYLIKTRGQQVTLSCSPISGHRSVSWYQQTPGQGLQFLFEYFSETQRNKGNFPGRFSGRQFSNSRSEMNVSTLELGDSALYLCASGPTSGYTGELFFGEGSRLTVL.